The 25 T cell receptor beta chains reported below all come from one sample, sequenced in a study of CD8+ T cells in alopecia areata. cDNA reverse transcribed from extracted RNA served as the sequencing template. Assay: immunoSEQ multiplex PCR; the TCRdb copy retains only in-frame clones and omits some. The table lists around 100,000 clones, with no singletons. The sequenced material came from lesional skin. The receptors derive from a C3H/HeJ mouse with alopecia areata. This strain's MHC haplotype is H2-k.

On this clone itself: The gene names here belong to mouse. The read finishes 4 residues shy of the CDR3 end, and the germline J gene is used to complete it. This sample also contains other DNA sequences that code for the same CDR3. The genes are TRBV13-3 and TRBJ2-2; 8 bases are a match to TRBD2. V lost 5 bases to trimming and J lost 1 base; unmatched junction nucleotides: 4. CDR3 length equals 15 residues. The germline V gene encodes CDR1 NNHDY and CDR2 SYVADS. CDR3 DNA (partial): TGTGCCAGCAGCCCCGGGACTGGAAACACCGGG. It is translated as CASSPGTGNTG. The full CDR3 protein is CASSPGTGNTGQLYF.

Worth noting for this clone: The gene names given are mouse names. The CDR3 sequence: CASSEGLGSSEQFF. The part of the CDR3 DNA that was read is TGTGCCAGCAGTGAGGGACTGGGGTCTTCT. The chain joins TRBV13-3 to TRBJ2-1; 10 bases match TRBD2. The read terminates 4 residues ahead of where the CDR3 ends, so the germline J gene completes it. The CDR3 length is 14 residues. Per germline, CDR1 NNHDY and CDR2 SYVADS.

This clone was counted between two and nine times. TCRdb's protein does not match the DNA translation at residue 12; the protein provided is translated from the DNA. The gene symbols are mouse symbols. The read is 3 residues too short to cover the CDR3 end, so that end is filled in from the germline J gene. The rearrangement links TRBV13-3 to TRBJ1-6, with D maybe TRBD1 (5 bases). TRBJ1-6 counts as an open reading frame of uncertain function. CDR1 NNHDY and CDR2 SYVADS come from the germline V gene. CDR3 length: 15 amino acids. The V end lost 0 bases, the J end lost 7 bases, and 11 bases lay between the germline ends. CDR3 DNA (partial): TGTGCCAGCAGTGATGCGAGGGGAGGCAATTCGCCC. It codes for CASSDARGGNSP. The full CDR3 reads CASSDARGGNSPLYF.

This clone was detected ten times or more. Here the gene names and germline are mouse. The read gets to within 4 residues of the CDR3 end, and the germline J gene fills in the rest. The gene calls are TRBV13-3 and TRBJ1-4; TRBD1 matches 7 bases. This CDR3 comprises 14 residues. The germline V gene encodes CDR1 NNHDY and CDR2 SYVADS. With V trimmed by 4 bases and J by 4 bases, 4 bases remained unmatched. The CDR3 sequence is CASSPGGYNERLFF. The covered CDR3 bases are TGTGCCAGCAGTCCAGGGGGATACAACGAA.

Note on this clone: Genes and germline come from the mouse. The read ends 4 residues early relative to the CDR3; the germline J gene fills the gap. This chain connects TRBV13-3 to TRBJ1-1, with D possibly matching TRBD1 (6 bases). This CDR3 region has 13 residues. The germline V gene encodes CDR1 NNHDY and CDR2 SYVADS. The V end was cut by 5 bases, the J end by 4 bases, with 12 bases between. CDR3 DNA, as far as it was read: TGTGCCAGCAGCCAGGGAGGGGGCACA. Protein: CASSQGGGT. The CDR3 reads in full as CASSQGGGTEVFF.

This clone has just a few counts. The germline and genes are mouse ones. The observed sequence ends 4 residues before the CDR3 terminus, with the missing tail filled in from the germline J gene. This rearrangement joins TRBV13-3 to TRBJ2-1, with 7 bases identical to TRBD1. With V trimmed by 5 bases and J by 0 bases, 8 bases remained unmatched. CDR3 length: 16 residues. The germline gives CDR1 NNHDY, CDR2 SYVADS. The DNA read from the CDR3 is TGTGCCAGCAGGTACAGGGGAGGATATAACTATGCT. It specifies CASRYRGGYNYA. The complete CDR3 reads CASRYRGGYNYAEQFF.

This clone was detected many times. Germline and genes here are mouse. The DNA ends 4 residues before the CDR3 does, and the rest of the CDR3 is filled in from the germline J gene. The chain is built from TRBV13-3 and TRBJ2-5, with 7 bases that match TRBD1. The CDR3 length is 16 residues. Trimming cost V 0 bases and J 0 bases; bases outside gene matches: 4. Germline loops: CDR1 NNHDY, CDR2 SYVADS. The sequenced CDR3 bases are TGTGCCAGCAGTGATGCGGGGACAGTTAACCAAGAC. Its translation: CASSDAGTVNQD. The CDR3 in its entirety is CASSDAGTVNQDTQYF.

This clone was seen a few times. Gene names and germline refer to mouse. Read data end 4 residues before the CDR3 end; the end is taken from the germline J gene. J is TRBJ2-7 and V is TRBV19; a weak D match, TRBD1 (5 bases). V dropped 3 bases and J dropped 0 bases, with 10 bases sitting between them. The CDR3 extends over 14 amino acids. CDR1 is FNHDT, CDR2 SITEND, per germline (reference sequence). The CDR3 spells CASSTKDNSYEQYF. CDR3 DNA, as far as it was read: TGTGCCAGCAGTACTAAGGACAACTCCTAT.

Comment on this clone: Mouse germline and gene names are used. Coverage ceases 4 residues before the CDR3 finishes, and the germline J gene fills in the end. The chain uses TRBV19 and TRBJ2-7, with 7 bases lining up with TRBD1. Germline V gives CDR1 FNHDT, CDR2 SITEND (reference sequence). This CDR3 contains 13 residues. Partial CDR3 DNA: TGTGCCAGCAGTATAATAGACAGGGAT. Protein product: CASSIIDRD. In full, the CDR3 reads CASSIIDRDEQYF.

As to this clone: Gene names and germline refer to mouse. Read data end 4 residues before the CDR3 end; the end is taken from the germline J gene. The chain carries TRBV13-3 and TRBJ2-2; 9 bases align to TRBD2. Germline loops: CDR1 NNHDY, CDR2 SYVADS. The CDR3 extends over 16 amino acids. With 4 bases clipped from V and 4 bases from J, the junction kept 8 bases outside the gene matches. CDR3 DNA, as far as it was read: TGTGCCAGCAGTCCGTCTCACTGGGGGGCCACCGGG. It translates to CASSPSHWGATG. The entire CDR3 protein reads CASSPSHWGATGQLYF.

This clone was counted only a few times. Any gene name here is a mouse gene name. With the read ending 4 residues before the CDR3 end, the germline J gene is used to fill in that end. This chain uses TRBV13-3 with TRBJ1-4, with a weak D call TRBD1 (6 bases). The germline CDR1 and CDR2 sequences are NNHDY and SYVADS. Trimming took off 7 bases at V and 0 bases at J, with 10 bases between the two ends. CDR3 length equals 14 residues. The CDR3 DNA, read in part, is TGTGCCAGCGCACAGGGACTTTCCAACGAA. It specifies CASAQGLSNE. The whole CDR3 protein reads CASAQGLSNERLFF.

On this clone itself: At residue 13, the TCRdb amino acid sequence and the translated nucleotide sequence differ, so the protein here is the DNA translation. Here the gene names and germline are mouse. The sequenced fragment ends 3 residues before the CDR3 boundary, so the rest is inferred from the germline J gene. The chain has TRBV19 and TRBJ1-3; D may be TRBD1 (5 bases). The CDR3 covers 16 residues. Germline CDR1 FNHDT, CDR2 SITEND (reference sequence). Trimming took off 0 bases at V and 0 bases at J, with 10 bases between the two ends. The CDR3 loop reads CASSIGRTISGNTLYF. CDR3 DNA (partial): TGTGCCAGCAGTATAGGACGGACAATTTCTGGAAATACG. The complete variable domain, with remaining parts taken from reference TRBV19 and TRBJ1-3, reads GGIITQTPKFLIGQEGQKLTLKCQQNFNHDTMYWYRQDSGKGLRLIYYSITENDLQKGDLSEGYDASREKKSSFSLTVTSAQKNEMAVFLCASSIGRTISGNTLYFGEGSRLIVV.

This clone came up a few times. Gene names refer to mouse genes. The observed sequence ends 4 residues before the CDR3 terminus, with the missing tail filled in from the germline J gene. This rearrangement joins TRBV1 to TRBJ2-4; no definite D call. Per the germline V gene, CDR1 is NSQYPW and CDR2 is LRSPGD (reference sequence). V shed 0 bases and J shed 3 bases, with 10 bases lying between them. This CDR3 comprises 15 residues. CDR3 amino acids: CTCSADPGQQNTLYF. The CDR3 DNA, read in part, is TGCACCTGCAGTGCAGATCCAGGCCAACAAAAC.

This clone was counted a few times. Mouse germline and gene names are used. The read finishes 4 residues shy of the CDR3 end, and the germline J gene is used to complete it. The chain has TRBV19 and TRBJ2-7; 10 bases map to TRBD2. Looked up from germline, CDR1 is FNHDT and CDR2 is SITEND (reference sequence). This CDR3 comprises 14 residues. The part of the CDR3 DNA that was read is TGTGCCAGCAGTTTCGACTGGGGGGACCAT. Translating it yields CASSFDWGDH. The full CDR3 reads CASSFDWGDHEQYF.

In the case of this clone: Gene names and germline match the mouse. The read finishes 4 residues shy of the CDR3 end, and the germline J gene is used to complete it. This chain connects TRBV1 to TRBJ2-3, with 9 bases matching TRBD1. The V gene's germline CDR1 is NSQYPW and CDR2 LRSPGD (reference sequence). Germline trimming cut 5 bases from V and 2 bases from J; bases unmatched to any gene: 2. This CDR3 has 14 residues. The CDR3: CTCSRQGDAETLYF. Incomplete CDR3 DNA: TGCACCTGCAGTAGACAGGGGGATGCAGAA.

About this clone: Any gene name here is a mouse gene name. The read stops 4 residues short of the end of the CDR3; the missing end is completed from the germline J gene. This sequence joins TRBV29 and TRBJ2-7; the match to TRBD1 covers 9 bases. The CDR3 loop spans 15 amino acids. The V gene's germline CDR1 is MSHET and CDR2 SYDVDS. V lost 2 bases and J lost 2; bases outside the gene matches: 4. The part of the CDR3 DNA that was read is TGTGCTAGCAGTTTACTGCGGGACAGGGCCTAT. It translates to CASSLLRDRAY. Given in full, the CDR3 is CASSLLRDRAYEQYF.

A few counts support this clone. All gene names here are mouse names. The DNA ends 4 residues before the CDR3 does, and the rest of the CDR3 is filled in from the germline J gene. The chain combines TRBV1 with TRBJ2-4; tentative D call: TRBD2 (6 bases). The CDR3 contains 14 residues. CDR1 and CDR2 from the germline V gene are NSQYPW and LRSPGD (reference sequence). The sequenced part of the CDR3 DNA is TGCACCTGCAGTGCAGACTGGGGAAAAAAC. Its protein is CTCSADWGKN. The whole CDR3 is CTCSADWGKNTLYF.

Details on this clone: Germline and genes here are mouse. The read finishes 4 residues shy of the CDR3 end, and the germline J gene is used to complete it. This chain connects TRBV17 to TRBJ2-4; 10 bases align to TRBD2. V lost 7 bases to trimming and J lost 0 bases; unmatched junction nucleotides: 4. The CDR3 is 15 residues long. Per germline, CDR1 MNHDT and CDR2 YYDKIL. CDR3 DNA (partial): TGTGCTAGCACGGACTGGGGGAGTAGTCAAAAC. It yields the protein CASTDWGSSQN. The whole CDR3 sequence reads CASTDWGSSQNTLYF.

About this clone itself: Mouse gene names apply. The read terminates 4 residues ahead of where the CDR3 ends, so the germline J gene completes it. The V gene is TRBV13-1, the J gene TRBJ2-5; 13 positions agree with TRBD2. Per the germline V gene, CDR1 is NSHNY and CDR2 is SYGAGN. The CDR3 loop spans 15 amino acids. CDR3 DNA (partial): TGTGCCAGCAGTGCGGACTGGGGGGGCGAAGAC. Translating gives CASSADWGGED. The whole CDR3 sequence reads CASSADWGGEDTQYF.

A few counts support this clone. Gene names are mouse gene names. The sequenced fragment ends 4 residues before the CDR3 boundary, so the rest is inferred from the germline J gene. The chain has TRBV13-1 and TRBJ2-1; possible D gene TRBD1, 6 bases. CDR1 is NSHNY, CDR2 SYGAGN, per germline. Trimming removed 2 bases at V and 0 bases at J, with 9 bases between. The CDR3 covers 15 residues. The CDR3 sequence is CASSDGTPNYAEQFF. The CDR3 bases that were read are TGTGCCAGCAGTGACGGGACACCTAACTATGCT.

On this clone itself: The genes are named according to mouse. The read gets to within 4 residues of the CDR3 end, and the germline J gene fills in the rest. The rearrangement uses TRBV13-3 and TRBJ1-1; the match to TRBD1 covers 12 bases. V trimming: 2 bases; J trimming: 4 bases; junction bases outside the gene matches: 3. The CDR3 length is 15 residues. Germline V CDR1 and CDR2: NNHDY, SYVADS. The CDR3 here is CASSEGTGGSTEVFF. CDR3 bases read: TGTGCCAGCAGTGAGGGGACAGGGGGCAGCACA.

With respect to this clone: These gene names are mouse names. The sequenced fragment ends 4 residues before the CDR3 boundary, so the rest is inferred from the germline J gene. V usage is TRBV13-1 and J usage is TRBJ2-5; the D gene is possibly TRBD1 (6 bases). Looked up from germline, CDR1 is NSHNY and CDR2 is SYGAGN. This CDR3 is built from 14 residues. The CDR3: CASSDSRGGDTQYF. Partial CDR3 DNA: TGTGCCAGCAGTGATAGCAGGGGAGGAGAC.

There are a few counts of this clone. DNA and listed protein disagree at residue 13, so the protein shown here was translated from the DNA. Gene names follow the mouse nomenclature. The DNA ends 3 residues before the CDR3 does, and the rest of the CDR3 is filled in from the germline J gene. The rearrangement uses TRBV19 and TRBJ1-6; TRBD1 agrees at 10 bases. TRBJ1-6 carries the ORF label, with uncertain function. Germline V gene data show CDR1 as FNHDT and CDR2 as SITEND (reference sequence). This CDR3 is built from 16 residues. The trim removed 5 bases at V and 0 bases at J, leaving 2 bases unmatched. The DNA read from the CDR3 is TGTGCCAGCAGCAGGGACAGGGGTTCCTATAATTCGCCC. This encodes CASSRDRGSYNSP. The entire CDR3 sequence reads CASSRDRGSYNSPLYF.

Concerning this clone: Genes and germline are mouse. With the read ending 4 residues before the CDR3 end, the germline J gene is used to fill in that end. The chain carries TRBV19 and TRBJ2-5; 8 bases fit TRBD1. This CDR3 comprises 14 residues. Germline CDR1 is FNHDT and CDR2 is SITEND (reference sequence). CDR3 protein: CASSMGDRRDTQYF. CDR3 DNA (partial): TGTGCCAGCAGTATGGGGGACAGGAGAGAC.

Only a few counts were recorded for this clone. Germline and genes here are mouse. The CDR3 extends 4 residues past the end of the read, so its final part is completed from the germline J gene. The rearrangement uses TRBV13-3 and TRBJ2-7; D remains unclear. The V gene's germline CDR1 is NNHDY and CDR2 SYVADS. CDR3 size: 12 residues. The CDR3 loop is CASSSTEYEQYF. CDR3 bases read: TGTGCCAGCAGTAGTACAGAATAT.